This TCR beta chain was sequenced in a study of control samples from healthy donors and cancer patients. TCRdb keeps only in-frame clones here, not all; method: immunoSEQ multiplex PCR. The table has 100,000 to 120,000 clones, under 90% seen once. The V end was cut by 5 bases, the J end by 7 bases, with 7 bases between. In germline, CDR1 is SGDLS, CDR2 YYNGEE. The CDR3 consists of 12 residues. The chain joins TRBV9 to TRBJ1-6, with D unresolved. The sequence derives from a woman aged 50 to 65 in good health. The sample comprised blood. The CDR3 is CASSPQNSPLHF. The CDR3 DNA reads as TGTGCCAGCAGTCCGCAGAATTCACCCCTCCACTTT.